The TCR beta chain described here comes from a study of blood T cells in healthy people across ages. Broader study findings: With age, beta diversity per million T cells declined roughly linearly, significantly by about 37.

The second PCR ran roughly 6 to 12 cycles with a sample-barcoded 5' primer and J-beta primers. The authors tagged each cDNA molecule using a template-switch adaptor with 12 random nucleotides. One entry per CDR3 protein results from TCRdb running MiXCR on the 5' RACE reads. The data show approximately 1.5 million distinct CDR3 sequences, 30% to 40% seen once. Points on this clonotype: No antigen is known for it.

Healthy Russian Caucasian donors spanned ages about 6 to 95 years. V lost 0 bases to trimming and J lost 0 bases, with 15 bases between them. The germline gives CDR1 GTSNPN, CDR2 SVGIG (reference sequence). This CDR3 spans 16 amino acids. This rearrangement joins TRBV30 to TRBJ2-7, with D possibly matching TRBD1 (5 bases). This sequence originates from a woman aged 25 to 39 in good health. Material for sequencing was blood. This CDR3 is CAWSVGVGAGSYEQYF. CDR3 in DNA: TGTGCCTGGAGTGTAGGTGTTGGGGCCGGCTCCTACGAGCAGTACTTC. Based on the CDR3 plus reference TRBV30 and TRBJ2-7, the full variable domain is SQTIHQWPATLVQPVGSPLSLECTVEGTSNPNLYWYRQAAGRGLQLLFYSVGIGQISSEVPQNLSASRPQDRQFILSSKKLLLSDSGFYLCAWSVGVGAGSYEQYFGPGTRLTVT.